These 29 T cell receptor beta chains came from one sample sequenced in a study of a mutant IDH1 vaccine in newly diagnosed glioma. Clones were sequenced by immunoSEQ multiplex PCR, and TCRdb holds only the in-frame ones, with some missing. Of some 60,000 clones in the sample, under 85% were seen once. These receptors lack a known antigen. Time point denoted: week 47, end of study. In every dose of vaccine, 300 ug of mutant IDH1 20-mer peptide was given alongside topical imiquimod. Sequencing used PBMCs, obtained from a glioma patient whose treatment included an IDH1 peptide vaccine. These receptors came from a man aged 30 to 39 with glioma.

There are a few counts of this clone. V is TRBV5-1 and J is TRBJ1-1, with 7 bases aligning to TRBD1. Trimming cost V 4 bases and J 1 base; bases outside gene matches: 10. From germline, CDR1 is SGHRS and CDR2 YFSETQ. The CDR3 contains 16 residues. CDR3 residues: CASSPHRDRTNTEAFF. The CDR3 DNA follows: TGCGCCAGCAGCCCCCATCGGGACAGAACGAACACTGAAGCTTTCTTT.

The J gene is TRBJ1-6, the V gene TRBV30; weak D call: TRBD1 (5 bases). This CDR3 contains 13 residues. Germline CDR1 GTSNPN, CDR2 SVGIG (reference sequence). V lost 8 bases and J lost 9, with 17 bases in between. The DNA of the CDR3 is TGTGCCCTAGGGTGGGGGACTAGTTCACCCCTCCACTTT. It codes for CALGWGTSSPLHF.

J is TRBJ2-6 and V is TRBV27, with D unclear. Between the trimmed V and J ends, which lost 5 bases and 2 bases, there was a span of 19 bases. CDR1 is MNHEY, CDR2 SMNVEV, per germline (reference sequence). The CDR3 contains 18 residues. This CDR3 reads CASSPRVVRFAGANVLTF. The CDR3, as DNA: TGTGCCAGCAGTCCCCGAGTAGTACGTTTTGCTGGGGCCAACGTCCTGACTTTC. Supplemented by reference TRBV27 and TRBJ2-6, the full variable domain reads EAQVTQNPRYLITVTGKKLTVTCSQNMNHEYMSWYRQDPGLGLRQIYYSMNVEVTDKGDVPEGYKVSRKEKRNFPLILESPSPNQTSLYFCASSPRVVRFAGANVLTFGAGSRLTVL.

This sequence joins TRBV7-2 and TRBJ2-5; 15 bases agree with TRBD2. Unmatched junction bases numbered 10, after V lost 3 bases and J lost 5 bases. Germline V gives CDR1 SGHTA, CDR2 FQGNSA. This CDR3 region has 18 residues. CDR3 region: CASSFFGLAGGPGETQYF. For the CDR3, the DNA is TGTGCCAGCAGCTTCTTCGGACTAGCGGGGGGGCCAGGGGAGACCCAGTACTTC.

The rearrangement links TRBV28 to TRBJ1-6; D unresolved. CDR1 is MDHEN and CDR2 is SYDVKM in the germline V gene. The CDR3 covers 17 residues. Trimming removed 5 bases at V and 9 bases at J, with 23 bases between. Here the CDR3 DNA reads TGTGCCAGCAGTCGACCGGCCACCATGAGAGGATTTTCACCCCTCCACTTT. Amino acids: CASSRPATMRGFSPLHF.

Concerning this clone itself: The sample contains more than one DNA sequence encoding this CDR3. This chain uses TRBV6-4 with TRBJ2-3; the match to TRBD2 covers 12 bases. After removal of 0 bases from V and 6 bases from J, the junction contained 1 base not matched to a gene. CDR1 and CDR2 (germline): MRHNA, SNTAGT. This CDR3 contains 15 residues. The DNA for the CDR3 is TGTGCCAGCAGTGACTCAACTAGCGGGGGGGATACGCAGTATTTT. It translates to CASSDSTSGGDTQYF.

The V call is TRBV5-1, the J call TRBJ1-4; no definite D call. Germline V gene lookup returns CDR1 SGHRS and CDR2 YFSETQ. V gave up 0 bases and J gave up 12 bases, with 18 bases separating them. The CDR3 sequence is 15 residues long. The CDR3 reads CASSLAQWGSGELFF. The CDR3 nucleotides read TGCGCCAGCAGCTTGGCTCAGTGGGGTTCCGGGGAACTGTTTTTT.

V usage is TRBV10-2 and J usage is TRBJ1-1; the D is unclear. Trimming left V 8 bases short and J 1 base short, with 17 bases between. The length of the CDR3 is 15 residues. Germline lookup yields CDR1 WSHSY and CDR2 SAAADI. The CDR3 sequence is CASGGFYTANTEAFF. CDR3 nucleotide sequence: TGCGCCAGCGGAGGCTTTTATACGGCGAACACTGAAGCTTTCTTT.

V usage is TRBV28 and J usage is TRBJ1-1; D may be TRBD1 (6 bases). The CDR3 runs to 16 residues. Per germline, CDR1 MDHEN and CDR2 SYDVKM. Deletions cut 6 bases from V and 1 base from J, with 18 bases between. The CDR3 sequence is CASRAGTSGTNTEAFF. The CDR3, as DNA: TGTGCCAGCAGAGCCGGGACATCTGGAACGAACACTGAAGCTTTCTTT.

The rearrangement links TRBV6-1 to TRBJ2-7; D is perhaps TRBD1 (6 bases). Trimming took off 6 bases at V and 3 bases at J, with 15 bases between the two ends. This CDR3 has 14 residues. Germline CDR1 reads MNHNS; CDR2 reads SASEGT. CDR3 region: CASSPDRYYYEQYF. In DNA form, the CDR3 reads TGTGCCAGCAGCCCGGACAGATATTACTACGAGCAGTACTTC.

As for this clone: At one end, the junction sequence differs from germline, possibly due to a read error. The chain recombines TRBV6-1 with TRBJ1-5, with TRBD1 matching 8 bases. The CDR3 runs to 17 residues. CDR1 is MNHNS, CDR2 SASEGT, per germline. The CDR3 sequence is CASSEAVQGARNQPGDF. The CDR3 bases are TGTGCCAGCAGTGAAGCGGTTCAGGGGGCCCGCAATCAGCCTGGGGATTTT.

V is TRBV6-5 and J is TRBJ1-1; weak D call: TRBD1 (6 bases). There are 14 residues in the CDR3. Germline assignment: CDR1 MNHEY and CDR2 SVGAGI. V was trimmed by 7 bases and J by 5 bases, leaving 17 bases between them. In DNA form, the CDR3 reads TGTGCCAGCACTATACAGGGTGGGAAGACTGAAGCTTTCTTT. Translating gives CASTIQGGKTEAFF.

V and J are TRBV5-8 and TRBJ2-2; 9 nucleotides match TRBD1. Germline V CDR1 and CDR2: SGHTS, YDEGEE. The CDR3 length is 16 residues. The J segment lost 4 bases and the V segment lost 5 bases, leaving 9 bases of the junction unmatched. This chain's CDR3 is CASSTGTGLPTGELFF. The CDR3 DNA reads as TGTGCCAGCAGTACCGGGACAGGGCTTCCCACCGGGGAGCTGTTTTTT.

The chain carries TRBV28 and TRBJ1-6, with no clear D. The germline V and J ends were trimmed by 2 bases and 9 bases, with 5 bases remaining between them. CDR3 length: 12 amino acids. Per the germline V gene, CDR1 is MDHEN and CDR2 is SYDVKM. The CDR3 sequence: CASSLKTSPLHF. The CDR3 nucleotides read TGTGCCAGCAGTTTAAAGACTTCACCCCTCCACTTT.

The chain combines TRBV27 with TRBJ1-3; D is undetermined. The germline V and J ends were trimmed by 3 bases and 0 bases, with 9 bases remaining between them. CDR3 size: 15 residues. Germline lookup yields CDR1 MNHEY and CDR2 SMNVEV (reference sequence). CDR3 protein: CASSFSAGSGNTIYF. DNA of the CDR3: TGTGCCAGCAGTTTTTCAGCTGGCTCTGGAAACACCATATATTTT.

The chain has TRBV7-2 and TRBJ1-1; D not resolved. The CDR3 totals 15 residues. Germline V lookup: CDR1 SGHTA, CDR2 FQGNSA. V lost 5 bases to trimming and J lost 5 bases, with 18 bases between them. Written as DNA, the CDR3 is TGTGCCAGCAGCCCGTACCCGGGGAGGAGAACTGAAGCTTTCTTT. Encoded protein: CASSPYPGRRTEAFF.

This chain joins TRBV7-8 and TRBJ1-5; unclear D gene. Deletions cut 1 base from V and 3 bases from J, with 4 bases between. This CDR3 is 13 amino acids long. Germline assignment: CDR1 SGHVS and CDR2 FQNEAQ. The CDR3 nucleotides are TGTGCCAGCAGCTTAGGACACAATCAGCCCCAGCATTTT. Protein product: CASSLGHNQPQHF.

The chain has TRBV5-6 and TRBJ1-1; D gene ambiguous. Germline lookup yields CDR1 SGHDT and CDR2 YYEEEE. With 5 bases removed from V and 0 bases from J, the gap between germline ends came to 14 bases. This CDR3 has 15 amino acids. Here the CDR3 DNA reads TGTGCCAGCAGGAGAAGCTACGGACTGAACACTGAAGCTTTCTTT. Its translation is CASRRSYGLNTEAFF.

The rearrangement joins TRBV19 to TRBJ2-7, with no clear D. Germline CDR1 and CDR2: LNHDA and SQIVND (reference sequence). Between the trimmed V and J ends, which lost 6 bases and 3 bases, there was a span of 9 bases. The length of the CDR3 is 12 residues. The CDR3 here is CASSNSNYEQYF. The CDR3, as DNA: TGTGCCAGTAGCAACAGCAACTACGAGCAGTACTTC.

This chain joins TRBV6-5 and TRBJ1-2, with 7 bases fitting TRBD1. The junction had 12 bases not matched to a gene; V was cut back by 7 bases and J by 4 bases. This CDR3 is built from 15 residues. Germline V gene data show CDR1 as MNHEY and CDR2 as SVGAGI. The CDR3 here is CASTPLRTGGYGYTF. The CDR3 DNA sequence: TGTGCCAGCACCCCTTTAAGGACAGGCGGCTATGGCTACACCTTC.

This clone was detected a few times. The CDR3 DNA follows: TGCAGCGTTGGGTCTTTGAACACTGAAGCTTTCTTT. It encodes CSVGSLNTEAFF. V usage is TRBV29-1 and J usage is TRBJ1-1, with D hard to call. The V gene lost 4 bases and the J gene lost 0 bases, with 6 bases spanning the gap. Germline-derived CDR1 and CDR2 are SQVTM and ANQGSEA. This CDR3 spans 12 amino acids. Complete variable domain (other parts from reference TRBV29-1 and TRBJ1-1): SAVISQKPSRDICQRGTSLTIQCQVDSQVTMMFWYRQQPGQSLTLIATANQGSEATYESGFVIDKFPISRPNLTFSTLTVSNMSPEDSSIYLCSVGSLNTEAFFGQGTRLTVV.

This clone was picked up one time. The V gene is TRBV5-4, the J gene TRBJ2-3, with 11 bases lining up with TRBD2. This CDR3 has 17 residues. The J segment lost 5 bases and the V segment lost 3 bases, leaving 11 bases of the junction unmatched. Looked up from germline, CDR1 is SGHNT and CDR2 is YYREEE (reference sequence). CDR3 coding DNA: TGTGCCAGCAGCTCCTCACTAGCGGGGGTATTCATAGATACGCAGTATTTT. Translation: CASSSSLAGVFIDTQYF.

The gene calls are TRBV5-1 and TRBJ2-1; 10 positions agree with TRBD2. This CDR3 is 18 amino acids long. Per germline, CDR1 SGHRS and CDR2 YFSETQ. The J segment lost 4 bases and the V segment lost 0 bases, leaving 10 bases of the junction unmatched. The CDR3 here is CASSLERGGPVRYNEQFF. The CDR3 DNA follows: TGCGCCAGCAGCTTGGAGCGGGGGGGCCCGGTAAGGTACAATGAGCAGTTCTTC.

The chain recombines TRBV13 with TRBJ1-4, with a tentative D call TRBD1 (6 bases). Germline V gene lookup returns CDR1 PRHDT and CDR2 FYEKMQ (reference sequence). The V gene lost 4 bases and the J gene lost 4 bases, with 19 bases spanning the gap. There are 17 residues in the CDR3. Here the CDR3 reads CASSSPWGRVNNEKLFF. For the CDR3, the DNA is TGTGCCAGCAGCTCCCCGTGGGGGCGCGTCAATAATGAAAAACTGTTTTTT. The full variable domain, in which reference TRBV13 and TRBJ1-4 provide the parts outside the CDR3, is AAGVIQSPRHLIKEKRETATLKCYPIPRHDTVYWYQQGPGQDPQFLISFYEKMQSDKGSIPDRFSAQQFSDYHSELNMSSLELGDSALYFCASSSPWGRVNNEKLFFGSGTQLSVL.

The rearrangement links TRBV18 to TRBJ2-5; D is uncertain. This CDR3 comprises 14 residues. Germline CDR1 KGHSH, CDR2 LQKENI. V was cut by 0 bases and J by 2 bases, with 7 bases left in between. CDR3 sequence: CASSPPPSQETQYF. CDR3 bases: TGTGCCAGCTCACCACCTCCTAGTCAAGAGACCCAGTACTTC.

J is TRBJ2-3 and V is TRBV7-2, with 8 bases fitting TRBD1. CDR1 is SGHTA, CDR2 FQGNSA, per germline. V trimming: 5 bases; J trimming: 3 bases; junction bases outside the gene matches: 7. This CDR3 has 15 amino acids. The CDR3 is CASSPVRGRTDTQYF. As DNA, the CDR3 is TGTGCCAGCAGCCCTGTCAGGGGGCGGACAGATACGCAGTATTTT.

This chain uses TRBV10-1 with TRBJ1-2; D is undetermined. The V gene's germline CDR1 is WNHNN and CDR2 SYGVQD (reference sequence). V lost 5 bases and J lost 1, with 14 bases in between. The CDR3 is 15 residues long. CDR3 nucleotide sequence: TGCGCCAGCAGTATTGGTAGGAGCCGTAACTATGGCTACACCTTC. Its protein is CASSIGRSRNYGYTF.

This clone has only a few counts. This chain links TRBV9 with TRBJ1-5; D is undetermined. Germline V gene lookup returns CDR1 SGDLS and CDR2 YYNGEE. The CDR3 runs to 13 residues. V shed 2 bases and J shed 7 bases, with 10 bases lying between them. For the CDR3, the DNA is TGTGCCAGCAGCGTCTCTTATTCCCAGCCCCAGCATTTT. This encodes CASSVSYSQPQHF.

This clone was seen only a few times. CDR3 protein: CASSYSTGELFF. Here the CDR3 DNA reads TGTGCCAGCAGTTACTCCACCGGGGAGCTGTTTTTT. The V and J genes are TRBV6-5 and TRBJ2-2; D ambiguous. Germline V CDR1 and CDR2: MNHEY, SVGAGI. Trimming cost V 0 bases and J 4 bases, with 0 bases left between them. CDR3 size: 12 residues.